This T cell receptor (beta chain) came from a study of blood T cell repertoires in COVID-19. Study context: The samples span acute and convalescent COVID-19 from the United States, Italy and Spain. PBMCs, B-cell-depleted T cells, or T cells provided the cDNA or gDNA that made up the material.

This CDR3 has 15 amino acids. V lost 2 bases, J lost 4 bases, and 14 bases lay in between. Source study methods: Amplifying reference gene primers gave estimates of nucleated cell counts. The assay was immunoSEQ multiplex PCR, and TCRdb's table has in-frame clones only and misses some. The DNA gave D and trimming, while V, J and clone size come from that table. The table lists 240,000 or so clones, almost 85% of them singletons. The chain employs TRBV23-1 and TRBJ1-2; D perhaps matches TRBD1 (6 bases). TRBV23-1 is labeled an ORF, and its function is uncertain. This TCR was recovered from a woman of 80 years or more with acute or convalescent COVID-19. The source material was peripheral blood. CDR3 nucleotides: TGCGCCAGCAGTCAAGATTCGTCAGGGGTCTATGGCTACACCTTC. It is translated as CASSQDSSGVYGYTF.